One and the same sample provided the 2 T cell receptor beta chains below, sequenced in a study of T-cell reconstitution after alpha-beta-depleted transplantation in children. Preparing the TCRbeta library involved the use of unique molecular identifiers. TCRdb independently ran MiXCR on the PCR reads; one entry per CDR3 protein. The sample consists of 190,000 or so distinct CDR3 sequences, about 6.8% of them appearing once. The sample in question was PBMCs from the stem cell graft donor, obtained from the stem cell graft. These receptors were collected from a human donor who donated a stem cell graft to a child with Wiskott-Aldrich syndrome.

This clonotype was found many times. This chain links TRBV15 with TRBJ1-2, with a weak D call TRBD1 (5 bases). Germline V gene sequence: CDR1 LNHNV, CDR2 YYDKDF (reference sequence). The CDR3 is 16 amino acids. With 4 bases removed from V and 5 bases from J, the gap between germline ends came to 20 bases. Written as DNA, the CDR3 is TGTGCCACCAGCACGGGGCGATCCGGGAAACATTATGGCTACACCTTC. Translating it yields CATSTGRSGKHYGYTF.

This clonotype occurred many times. This chain joins TRBV5-1 and TRBJ2-1, with 7 bases identical to TRBD1. The CDR3 has 14 residues. From germline, CDR1 is SGHRS and CDR2 YFSETQ. V dropped 5 bases and J dropped 4; count of bases not matched to a gene: 6. The CDR3 DNA follows: TGCGCCAGCAGACGGGACAGCATATACAATGAGCAGTTCTTC. This codes for CASRRDSIYNEQFF.